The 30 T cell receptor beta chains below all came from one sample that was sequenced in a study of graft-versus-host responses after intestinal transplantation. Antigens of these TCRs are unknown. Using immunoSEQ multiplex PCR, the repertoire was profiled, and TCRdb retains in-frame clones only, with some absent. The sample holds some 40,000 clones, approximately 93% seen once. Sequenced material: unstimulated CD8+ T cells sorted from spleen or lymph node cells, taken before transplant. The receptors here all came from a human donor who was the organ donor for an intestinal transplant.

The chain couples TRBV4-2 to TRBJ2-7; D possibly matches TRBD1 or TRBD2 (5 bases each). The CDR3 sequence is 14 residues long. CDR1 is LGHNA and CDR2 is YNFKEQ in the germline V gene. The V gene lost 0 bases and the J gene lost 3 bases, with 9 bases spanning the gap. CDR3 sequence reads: CASSQEDGGYEQYF. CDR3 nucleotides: TGTGCCAGCAGCCAAGAGGATGGGGGCTACGAGCAGTACTTC.

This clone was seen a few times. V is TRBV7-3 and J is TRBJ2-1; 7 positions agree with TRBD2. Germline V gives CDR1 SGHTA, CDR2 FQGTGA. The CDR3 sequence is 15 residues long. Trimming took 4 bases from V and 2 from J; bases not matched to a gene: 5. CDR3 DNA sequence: TGTGCCAGCAGCTCCTTAGCGGGCCCCTACAATGAGCAGTTCTTC. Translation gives CASSSLAGPYNEQFF.

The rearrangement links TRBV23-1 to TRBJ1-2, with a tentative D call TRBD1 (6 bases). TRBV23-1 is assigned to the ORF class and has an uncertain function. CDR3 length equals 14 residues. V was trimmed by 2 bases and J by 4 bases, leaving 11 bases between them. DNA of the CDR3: TGCGCCAGCAGTCAAGGGGGGCACGGCTATGGCTACACCTTC. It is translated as CASSQGGHGYGYTF.

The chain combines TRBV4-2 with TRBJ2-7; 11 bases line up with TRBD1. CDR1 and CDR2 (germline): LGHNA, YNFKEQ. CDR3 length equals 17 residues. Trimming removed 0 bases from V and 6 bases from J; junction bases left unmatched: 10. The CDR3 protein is CASSQDLLAGQGGEQYF. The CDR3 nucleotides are TGTGCCAGCAGCCAAGATCTGTTGGCGGGACAGGGGGGCGAGCAGTACTTC.

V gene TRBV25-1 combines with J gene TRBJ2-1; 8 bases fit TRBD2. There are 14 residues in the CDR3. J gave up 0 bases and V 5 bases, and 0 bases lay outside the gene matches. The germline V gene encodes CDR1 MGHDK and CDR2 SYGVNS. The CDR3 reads CASSSGSSYNEQFF. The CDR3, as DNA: TGTGCCAGCAGTAGCGGGAGCTCCTACAATGAGCAGTTCTTC.

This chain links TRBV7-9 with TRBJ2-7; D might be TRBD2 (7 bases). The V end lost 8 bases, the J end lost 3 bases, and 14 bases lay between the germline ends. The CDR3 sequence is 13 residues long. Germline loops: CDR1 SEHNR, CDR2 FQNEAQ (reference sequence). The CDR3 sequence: CASGGADLYEQYF. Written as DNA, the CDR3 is TGTGCCAGCGGGGGGGCAGACCTCTACGAGCAGTACTTC.

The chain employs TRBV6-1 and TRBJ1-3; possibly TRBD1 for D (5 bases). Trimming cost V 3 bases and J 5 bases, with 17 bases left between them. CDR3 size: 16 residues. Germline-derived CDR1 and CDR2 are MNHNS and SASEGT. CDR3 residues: CASSDFNQGERNTIYF. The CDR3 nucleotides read TGTGCCAGCAGTGATTTCAACCAGGGAGAGCGAAACACCATATATTTT.

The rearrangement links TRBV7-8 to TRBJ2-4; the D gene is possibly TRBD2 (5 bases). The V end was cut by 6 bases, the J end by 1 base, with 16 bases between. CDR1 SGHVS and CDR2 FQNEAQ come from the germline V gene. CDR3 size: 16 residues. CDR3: CASSPGRDWAKNIQYF. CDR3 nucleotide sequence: TGTGCCAGCAGTCCCGGACGGGATTGGGCCAAAAACATTCAGTACTTC.

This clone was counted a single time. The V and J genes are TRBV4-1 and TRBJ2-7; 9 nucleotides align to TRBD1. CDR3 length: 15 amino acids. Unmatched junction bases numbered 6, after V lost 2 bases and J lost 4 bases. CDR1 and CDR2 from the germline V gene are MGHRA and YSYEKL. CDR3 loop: CASSQYRGLGYEQYF. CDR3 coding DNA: TGCGCCAGCAGCCAATACAGGGGGCTCGGGTACGAGCAGTACTTC.

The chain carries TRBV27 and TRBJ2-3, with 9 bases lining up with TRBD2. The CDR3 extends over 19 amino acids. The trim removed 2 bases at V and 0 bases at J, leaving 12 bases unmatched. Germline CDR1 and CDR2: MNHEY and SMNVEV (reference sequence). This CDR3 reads CASSLIGGLAGTSTDTQYF. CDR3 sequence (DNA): TGTGCCAGCAGTTTAATCGGGGGGCTAGCGGGGACTAGCACAGATACGCAGTATTTT.

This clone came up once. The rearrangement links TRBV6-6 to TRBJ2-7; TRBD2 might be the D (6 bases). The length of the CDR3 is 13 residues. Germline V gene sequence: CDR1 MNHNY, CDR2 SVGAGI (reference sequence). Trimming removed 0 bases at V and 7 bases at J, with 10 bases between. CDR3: CASSYSWGEEQYF. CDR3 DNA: TGTGCCAGCAGTTACTCTTGGGGGGAGGAGCAGTACTTC.

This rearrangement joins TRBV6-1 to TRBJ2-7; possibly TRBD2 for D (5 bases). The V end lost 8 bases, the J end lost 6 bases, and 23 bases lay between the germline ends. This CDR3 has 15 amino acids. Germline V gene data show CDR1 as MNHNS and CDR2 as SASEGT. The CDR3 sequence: CASGSKSWGEGEQYF. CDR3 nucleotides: TGTGCCAGCGGGAGTAAGTCATGGGGAGAGGGCGAGCAGTACTTC.

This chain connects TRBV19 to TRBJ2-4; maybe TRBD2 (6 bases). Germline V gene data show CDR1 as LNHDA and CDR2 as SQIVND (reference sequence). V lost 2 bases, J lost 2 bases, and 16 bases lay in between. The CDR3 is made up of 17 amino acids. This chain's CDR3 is CASSISLDAGPKNIQYF. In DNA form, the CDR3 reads TGTGCCAGTAGTATAAGTCTAGACGCGGGACCCAAAAACATTCAGTACTTC.

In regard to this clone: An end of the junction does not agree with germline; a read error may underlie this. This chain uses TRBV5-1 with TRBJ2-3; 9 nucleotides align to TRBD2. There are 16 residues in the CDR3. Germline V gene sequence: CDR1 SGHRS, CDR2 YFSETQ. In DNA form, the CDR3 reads TGCGCCAGCAGCCTCCTAAGGCGGGAGGGTGGAGATGCGCAGTATTTT. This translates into CASSLLRREGGDAQYF. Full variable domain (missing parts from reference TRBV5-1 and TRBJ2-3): KAGVTQTPRYLIKTRGQQVTLSCSPISGHRSVSWYQQTPGQGLQFLFEYFSETQRNKGNFPGRFSGRQFSNSRSEMNVSTLELGDSALYLCASSLLRREGGDAQYFGPGTRLTVL.

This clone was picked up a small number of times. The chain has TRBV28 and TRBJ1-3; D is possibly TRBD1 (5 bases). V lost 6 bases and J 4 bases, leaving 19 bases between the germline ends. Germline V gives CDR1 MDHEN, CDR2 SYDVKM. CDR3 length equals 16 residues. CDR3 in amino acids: CASSTWGGDYGNTIYF. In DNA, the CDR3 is TGTGCCAGCAGCACCTGGGGGGGGGATTACGGAAACACCATATATTTT.

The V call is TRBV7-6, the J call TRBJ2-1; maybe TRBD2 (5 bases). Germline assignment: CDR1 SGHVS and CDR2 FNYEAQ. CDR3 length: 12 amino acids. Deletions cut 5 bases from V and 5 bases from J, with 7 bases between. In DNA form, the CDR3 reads TGTGCCAGCAGCGAGGAGGACAATGAGCAGTTCTTC. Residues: CASSEEDNEQFF.

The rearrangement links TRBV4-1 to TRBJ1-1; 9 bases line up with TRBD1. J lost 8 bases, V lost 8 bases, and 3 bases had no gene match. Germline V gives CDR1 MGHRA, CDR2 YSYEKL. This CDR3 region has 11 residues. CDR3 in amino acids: CASRTGAEAFF. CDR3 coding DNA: TGCGCCAGCCGGACAGGGGCGGAAGCTTTCTTT.

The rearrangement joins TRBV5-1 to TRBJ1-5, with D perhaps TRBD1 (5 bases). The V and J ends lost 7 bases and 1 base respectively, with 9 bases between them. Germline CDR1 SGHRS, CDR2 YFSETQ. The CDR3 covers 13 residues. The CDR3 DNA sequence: TGCGCCAGCTTGGGGCGGAGCAATCAGCCCCAGCATTTT. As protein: CASLGRSNQPQHF. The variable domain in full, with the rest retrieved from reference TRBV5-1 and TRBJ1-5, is KAGVTQTPRYLIKTRGQQVTLSCSPISGHRSVSWYQQTPGQGLQFLFEYFSETQRNKGNFPGRFSGRQFSNSRSEMNVSTLELGDSALYLCASLGRSNQPQHFGDGTRLSIL.

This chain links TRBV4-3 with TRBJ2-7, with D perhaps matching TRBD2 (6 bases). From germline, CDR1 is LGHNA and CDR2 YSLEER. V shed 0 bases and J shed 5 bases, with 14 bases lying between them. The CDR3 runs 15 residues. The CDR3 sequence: CASSQDKAGIDEQYF. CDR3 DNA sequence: TGCGCCAGCAGCCAAGATAAGGCGGGGATCGACGAGCAGTACTTC.

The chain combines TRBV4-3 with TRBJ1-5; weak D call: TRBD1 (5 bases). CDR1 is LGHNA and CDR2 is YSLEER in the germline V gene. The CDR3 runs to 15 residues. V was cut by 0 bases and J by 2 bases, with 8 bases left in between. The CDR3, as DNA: TGCGCCAGCAGCCAAGATCTGGGGGGCAATCAGCCCCAGCATTTT. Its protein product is CASSQDLGGNQPQHF.

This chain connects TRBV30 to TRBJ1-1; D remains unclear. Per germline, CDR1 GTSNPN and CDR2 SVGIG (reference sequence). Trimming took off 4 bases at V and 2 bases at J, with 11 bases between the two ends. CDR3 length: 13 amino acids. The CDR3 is CAWNQLDNTEAFF. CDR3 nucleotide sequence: TGTGCCTGGAACCAATTGGATAACACTGAAGCTTTCTTT.

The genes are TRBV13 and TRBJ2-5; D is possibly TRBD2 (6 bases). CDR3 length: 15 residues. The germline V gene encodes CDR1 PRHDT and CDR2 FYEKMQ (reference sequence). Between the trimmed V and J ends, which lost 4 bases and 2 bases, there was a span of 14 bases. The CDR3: CASSYGRGLQETQYF. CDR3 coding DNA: TGTGCCAGCAGCTACGGACGGGGGTTGCAAGAGACCCAGTACTTC.

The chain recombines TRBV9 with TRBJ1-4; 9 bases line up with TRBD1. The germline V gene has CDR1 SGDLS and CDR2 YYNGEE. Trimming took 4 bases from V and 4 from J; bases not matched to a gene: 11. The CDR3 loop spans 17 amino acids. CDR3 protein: CASSPYRGRNYNEKLFF. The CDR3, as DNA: TGTGCCAGCAGCCCCTACAGGGGGCGAAATTATAATGAAAAACTGTTTTTT.

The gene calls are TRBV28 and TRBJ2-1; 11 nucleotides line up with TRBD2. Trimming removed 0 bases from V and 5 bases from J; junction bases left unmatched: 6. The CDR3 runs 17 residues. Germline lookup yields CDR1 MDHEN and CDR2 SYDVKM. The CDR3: CASSLCQLAGDHNEQFF. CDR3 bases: TGTGCCAGCAGTTTATGCCAACTAGCGGGAGACCACAATGAGCAGTTCTTC.

The DNA for the CDR3 is TGTGCCAGCAGTCCACTGACTAGCGGGAGAGGCGGTCCGTACGAGCAGTACTTC. Protein product: CASSPLTSGRGGPYEQYF. J is TRBJ2-7 and V is TRBV27; 12 bases are a match to TRBD2. CDR1 and CDR2 from the germline V gene are MNHEY and SMNVEV (reference sequence). CDR3 length: 18 amino acids. The ends lost 5 bases at V and 4 bases at J; junction bases unmatched: 15.

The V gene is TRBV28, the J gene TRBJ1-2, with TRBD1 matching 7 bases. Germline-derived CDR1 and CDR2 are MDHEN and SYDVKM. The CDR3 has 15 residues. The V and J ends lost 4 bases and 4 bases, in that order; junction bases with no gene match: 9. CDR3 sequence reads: CASSSPRQGPYGYTF. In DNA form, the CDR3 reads TGTGCCAGCAGTTCCCCCCGACAGGGACCCTATGGCTACACCTTC.

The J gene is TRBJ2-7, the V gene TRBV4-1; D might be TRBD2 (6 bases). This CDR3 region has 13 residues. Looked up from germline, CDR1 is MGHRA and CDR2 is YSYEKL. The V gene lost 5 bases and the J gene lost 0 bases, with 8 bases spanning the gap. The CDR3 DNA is TGCGCCAGCAGCGGGACTCACTCCTACGAGCAGTACTTC. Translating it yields CASSGTHSYEQYF.

The chain's CDR3 is CASSFNRATLFPGELFF. The CDR3 DNA sequence: TGTGCCAGCAGCTTCAACAGGGCAACACTATTTCCCGGGGAGCTGTTTTTT. V is TRBV5-8 and J is TRBJ2-2, with D possibly matching TRBD1 (6 bases). CDR3 length equals 17 residues. V was pared by 2 bases and J by 6 bases, with 20 bases between. CDR1 is SGHTS, CDR2 YDEGEE, per germline.

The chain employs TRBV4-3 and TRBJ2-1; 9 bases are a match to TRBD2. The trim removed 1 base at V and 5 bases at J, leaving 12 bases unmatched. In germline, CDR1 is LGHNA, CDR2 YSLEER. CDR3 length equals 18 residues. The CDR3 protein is CASSQGAGGPVADNEQFF. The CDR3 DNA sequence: TGCGCCAGCAGCCAAGGGGCGGGAGGGCCCGTAGCGGACAATGAGCAGTTCTTC.

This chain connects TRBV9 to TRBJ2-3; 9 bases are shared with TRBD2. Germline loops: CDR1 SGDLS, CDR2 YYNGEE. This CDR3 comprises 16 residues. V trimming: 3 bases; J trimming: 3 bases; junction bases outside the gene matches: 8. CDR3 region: CASSGGTSRGTDTQYF. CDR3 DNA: TGTGCCAGCAGCGGGGGGACTAGCAGGGGTACAGATACGCAGTATTTT.